The 14 T cell receptor beta chains in this list originate from one sample, sequenced in a study of cytomegalovirus exposure and HLA in healthy donors (dated by TCRdb to 2017 to 2019). The library was prepared using the immunoSEQ multiplex PCR assay. Imported from immuneACCESS, the table was reduced by TCRdb to in-frame sequences with V and J called. These copies leave out some clones; in studies compared against another copy, an unresolved V gene accounts for under half, and the cause of the remainder is not known. The sample table holds about 110,000 clones, of which about 85% were seen once. The ten largest clones capture around 3.1% of the sample. The sample comprised PBMCs. The receptors here all came from a woman younger than 30 in good health and CMV-seronegative.

This rearrangement joins TRBV6-1 to TRBJ2-7; 7 bases line up with TRBD1. With 6 bases clipped from V and 3 bases from J, the junction kept 11 bases outside the gene matches. Germline-derived CDR1 and CDR2 are MNHNS and SASEGT. The CDR3 runs to 15 residues. For the CDR3, the DNA is TGTGCCAGCAGCGCCGCAGGGGGACCTTTCTACGAGCAGTACTTC. Protein: CASSAAGGPFYEQYF.

V usage is TRBV18 and J usage is TRBJ2-7; D perhaps matches TRBD1 (5 bases). This CDR3 has 13 residues. In germline, CDR1 is KGHSH, CDR2 LQKENI. Trimming cost V 5 bases and J 6 bases, with 14 bases left between them. The CDR3: CASSDQGLSEQYF. The CDR3 DNA reads TGTGCCAGCTCAGATCAGGGATTGAGCGAGCAGTACTTC.

J is TRBJ2-7 and V is TRBV7-9; 7 positions match TRBD1. Germline V CDR1 and CDR2: SEHNR, FQNEAQ (reference sequence). The CDR3 is made up of 13 amino acids. J gave up 6 bases and V 5 bases, and 7 bases lay outside the gene matches. CDR3 in DNA: TGTGCCAGCAGCCCTCCTGACAGGGCCGAGCAGTACTTC. This encodes CASSPPDRAEQYF.

The chain recombines TRBV7-9 with TRBJ1-5, with TRBD1 matching 8 bases. The CDR3 length is 18 residues. Germline CDR1 reads SEHNR; CDR2 reads FQNEAQ (reference sequence). The V and J ends lost 1 base and 2 bases, in that order; junction bases with no gene match: 10. The CDR3 nucleotides are TGTGCCAGCAGCTTAGGTAGTGGAGGACAGGGCCGCAATCAGCCCCAGCATTTT. Its protein product is CASSLGSGGQGRNQPQHF.

The rearrangement uses TRBV7-9 and TRBJ1-6; 8 nucleotides align to TRBD1. From germline, CDR1 is SEHNR and CDR2 FQNEAQ (reference sequence). The CDR3 length is 16 residues. V shed 5 bases, J shed 4 bases, and the junction held 7 bases outside the gene matches. The CDR3 here is CASSPSQGVYNSPLHF. DNA for the CDR3: TGTGCCAGCAGCCCCTCACAGGGGGTTTATAATTCACCCCTCCACTTT.

This chain connects TRBV4-2 to TRBJ1-2; D gene unclear. From germline, CDR1 is LGHNA and CDR2 YNFKEQ. The CDR3 covers 15 residues. V gave up 1 base and J gave up 1 base, with 10 bases separating them. The CDR3 sequence is CASSQVAGSNYGYTF. DNA for the CDR3: TGTGCCAGCAGCCAAGTGGCAGGCAGTAACTATGGCTACACCTTC.

The chain couples TRBV7-9 to TRBJ1-1, with TRBD1 matching 9 bases. This CDR3 is 15 amino acids long. V lost 6 bases and J lost 1; bases outside the gene matches: 6. The germline gives CDR1 SEHNR, CDR2 FQNEAQ (reference sequence). CDR3 in DNA: TGTGCCAGCAGACCGGGACAGGGTAAGAACACTGAAGCTTTCTTT. Translation gives CASRPGQGKNTEAFF. The full variable domain, in which reference TRBV7-9 and TRBJ1-1 provide the parts outside the CDR3, is DTGVSQNPRHKITKRGQNVTFRCDPISEHNRLYWYRQTLGQGPEFLTYFQNEAQLEKSRLLSDRFSAERPKGSFSTLEIQRTEQGDSAMYLCASRPGQGKNTEAFFGQGTRLTVV.

Only one count was recorded for this clone. The chain couples TRBV19 to TRBJ2-6, with 7 positions matching TRBD1. Germline V lookup: CDR1 LNHDA, CDR2 SQIVND (reference sequence). This CDR3 has 18 amino acids. V trimming: 3 bases; J trimming: 0 bases; junction bases outside the gene matches: 8. The CDR3 region has the DNA TGTGCCAGTAGTATGCCACAGGGGCGATACTCTGGGGCCAACGTCCTGACTTTC. Its translation is CASSMPQGRYSGANVLTF.

The rearrangement joins TRBV9 to TRBJ1-2, with unresolved D. Between the trimmed V and J ends, which lost 0 bases and 2 bases, there was a span of 5 bases. This CDR3 has 13 residues. Germline-derived CDR1 and CDR2 are SGDLS and YYNGEE. This CDR3 is CASSVEQNYGYTF. The CDR3 coding sequence is TGTGCCAGCAGCGTAGAACAGAACTATGGCTACACCTTC.

DNA of the CDR3: TGTGCCTGGAGTGTACACGTTCGGGTTGCGGAGGCGGAGCTGTTTTTT. Its translation: CAWSVHVRVAEAELFF. The V gene is TRBV30, the J gene TRBJ2-2; possibly TRBD2 for D (5 bases). Trimming left V 0 bases short and J 10 bases short, with 21 bases between. CDR1 and CDR2 (germline): GTSNPN, SVGIG (reference sequence). The CDR3 covers 16 residues.

The DNA for the CDR3 is TGTGCCAGCAGCTTAGGGGTTGGGCAGCTGGGCTACACCTTC. Encoded protein: CASSLGVGQLGYTF. This chain joins TRBV7-6 and TRBJ1-2; no clear D gene. The CDR3 consists of 14 residues. The germline V and J ends were trimmed by 1 base and 8 bases, with 14 bases remaining between them. From germline, CDR1 is SGHVS and CDR2 FNYEAQ.

The genes are TRBV9 and TRBJ1-1; D not certain. This CDR3 has 14 amino acids. V was shortened by 0 bases and J by 5 bases, with 11 bases between the two germline ends. Germline CDR1 and CDR2: SGDLS and YYNGEE. Here the CDR3 reads CASSVGSVRTEAFF. CDR3 DNA: TGTGCCAGCAGCGTAGGTTCAGTGAGGACTGAAGCTTTCTTT. Variable domain in full (rest from reference TRBV9 and TRBJ1-1): DSGVTQTPKHLITATGQRVTLRCSPRSGDLSVYWYQQSLDQGLQFLIQYYNGEERAKGNILERFSAQQFPDLHSELNLSSLELGDSALYFCASSVGSVRTEAFFGQGTRLTVV.

Here the CDR3 DNA reads TGTGCCAGTAGTATAGACAGGGGGAATCAGCCCCAGCATTTT. It is translated as CASSIDRGNQPQHF. The chain has TRBV19 and TRBJ1-5; 7 nucleotides match TRBD1. This CDR3 contains 14 residues. V was pared by 0 bases and J by 4 bases, with 0 bases of the junction left unmatched. The germline gives CDR1 LNHDA, CDR2 SQIVND (reference sequence).

This chain links TRBV4-1 with TRBJ1-6; 9 bases fit TRBD1. Trimming removed 4 bases from V and 7 bases from J; junction bases left unmatched: 5. This CDR3 has 15 residues. The germline V gene has CDR1 MGHRA and CDR2 YSYEKL. Here the CDR3 reads CASSLGQGGNSPLHF. DNA of the CDR3: TGCGCCAGCAGCCTGGGACAGGGAGGCAATTCACCCCTCCACTTT.